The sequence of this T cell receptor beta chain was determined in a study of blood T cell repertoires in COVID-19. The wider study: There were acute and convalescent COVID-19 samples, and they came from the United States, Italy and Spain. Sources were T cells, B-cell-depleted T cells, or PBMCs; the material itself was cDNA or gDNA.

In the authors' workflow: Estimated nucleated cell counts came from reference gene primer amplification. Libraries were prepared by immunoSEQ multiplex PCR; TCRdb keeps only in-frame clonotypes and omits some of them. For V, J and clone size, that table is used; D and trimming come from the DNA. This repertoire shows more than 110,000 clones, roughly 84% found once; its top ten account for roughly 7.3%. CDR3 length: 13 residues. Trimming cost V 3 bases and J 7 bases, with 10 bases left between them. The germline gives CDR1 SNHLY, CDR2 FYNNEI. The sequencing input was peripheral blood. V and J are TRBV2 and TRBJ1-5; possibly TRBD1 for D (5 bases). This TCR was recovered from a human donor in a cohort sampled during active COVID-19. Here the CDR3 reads CASSDEGRQPQHF. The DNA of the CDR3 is TGTGCCAGCAGTGATGAGGGGAGGCAGCCCCAGCATTTT.